The rows below give T cell receptor beta chains drawn from one sample of a study of T cell repertoires in cytomegalovirus infection. For these receptors, no antigen is known. Using its own MiXCR run on the reads, TCRdb lists one record per CDR3 protein. The repertoire holds fewer than 200,000 distinct CDR3 sequences, with about 20% as singletons. The specimen comprised CD8+ T cells from cultured PBMCs, sampled from culture after CMV antigen stimulation. The receptors originated from a human donor in good health (CMV status not recorded). Some clones in this sample may be carry-over from other donors' samples. Both conserved end residues are part of each CDR3. The D gene is left open where the match is weak. For some rows the clone size is stated as once, few or many, or as a class when expanded; others skip it.

D gene | J gene | clone size | V gene | CDR3 length | CDR3 protein | CDR3 DNA
NA | TRBJ2-2 | few | TRBV19 | 14 | CASSIAKTSGELFF | TGTGCCAGTAGTATCGCGAAGACATCTGGGGAGCTGTTTTTT
TRBD1 | TRBJ1-1 | NA | TRBV6-2/TRBV6-3 | 16 | CASSYMPGQGTPEAFF | TGTGCCAGCAGTTACATGCCGGGACAGGGGACCCCTGAAGCTTTCTTT
NA | TRBJ2-3 | NA | TRBV7-2 | 14 | CASSLYGVTDTQYF | TGTGCCAGCAGCTTATACGGGGTCACAGATACGCAGTATTTT
TRBD1 | TRBJ1-2 | few | TRBV9 | 14 | CASSGQGGYYGYTF | TGTGCCAGCAGCGGACAGGGGGGGTACTATGGCTACACCTTC
NA | TRBJ2-1 | few | TRBV11-2 | 14 | CASSLTGAYNEQFF | TGTGCCAGCAGCCTCACCGGGGCCTACAATGAGCAGTTCTTC
NA | TRBJ2-7 | NA | TRBV4-2 | 13 | CASSQSTGDEQYF | TGTGCCAGCAGCCAGTCCACGGGGGACGAGCAGTACTTC
NA | TRBJ1-3 | medium-sized | TRBV7-8 | 15 | CATRRGPYSGNTIYF | TGTGCCACCCGGCGGGGTCCCTACTCTGGAAACACCATATATTTT
NA | TRBJ2-7 | few | TRBV6-8 | 13 | CASRGLISYEQYF | TGTGCCAGCAGGGGACTGATTTCCTACGAGCAGTACTTC
NA | TRBJ1-3 | few | TRBV27 | 16 | CASSSLTGSSGNTIYF | TGTGCCAGCAGTTCATTAACAGGGAGCTCTGGAAACACCATATATTTT
NA | TRBJ2-3 | medium-sized | TRBV28 | 15 | CASRAEDSYTDTQYF | TGTGCCAGCAGGGCGGAGGACAGTTACACAGATACGCAGTATTTT
NA | TRBJ2-3 | NA | TRBV4-1 | 13 | CASSQVPGEGQYF | TGCGCCAGCAGCCAAGTCCCAGGGGAGGGGCAGTATTTT
TRBD1 | TRBJ2-7 | NA | TRBV25-1 | 16 | CASKGYGDSPSYEQYF | TGTGCCAGCAAAGGGTATGGGGACAGCCCCTCCTACGAGCAGTACTTC
TRBD1 | TRBJ1-1 | few | TRBV7-9 | 17 | CASSFPSGTESSTEAFF | TGTGCCAGCAGCTTCCCTTCCGGGACAGAAAGTAGCACTGAAGCTTTCTTT
NA | TRBJ1-2 | few | TRBV11-1 | 13 | CASSLAQFYGYTF | TGTGCCAGCAGCTTAGCCCAGTTCTATGGCTACACCTTC
NA | TRBJ1-2 | NA | TRBV6-5 | 15 | CASSYDYSSNYGYTF | TGTGCCAGCAGTTACGATTACAGTTCTAACTATGGCTACACCTTC
TRBD1 | TRBJ2-2 | NA | TRBV27 | 14 | CASSLPGTAGELFF | TGTGCCAGCAGTTTACCCGGGACAGCCGGGGAGCTGTTTTTT
NA | TRBJ2-7 | NA | TRBV20-1 | 16 | CTARVRATDRSYEQYF | TGCACTGCTAGAGTTCGCGCTACGGACAGATCCTACGAGCAGTACTTC
NA | TRBJ2-3 | NA | TRBV12-3/TRBV12-4 | 11 | CASLRGDTQYF | TGTGCCAGCCTCCGGGGAGATACGCAGTATTTT
NA | TRBJ1-1 | NA | TRBV28 | 14 | CASSYSGAVTEAFF | TGTGCCAGCAGCTATTCTGGTGCGGTCACTGAAGCTTTCTTT
TRBD2 | TRBJ2-2 | NA | TRBV6-1 | 14 | CASSGLAGGQGLFF | TGTGCCAGCAGTGGACTAGCGGGGGGCCAGGGGCTGTTTTTT
TRBD1 | TRBJ2-1 | few | TRBV11-2 | 17 | CASSLGDGTERNNEQFF | TGTGCCAGCAGCTTAGGGGACGGGACAGAACGAAACAATGAGCAGTTCTTC
NA | TRBJ1-1 | NA | TRBV11-1 | 13 | CASSPRGGTEAFF | TGTGCCAGCAGCCCTAGAGGGGGCACTGAAGCTTTCTTT